The 5 T cell receptor beta chains below were found in one sample sequenced in a study of blood T cell repertoires in COVID-19. Repertoires were generated with immunoSEQ multiplex PCR, while TCRdb's copy carries only in-frame clones and drops some. Among about 75,000 clones, about 90% were seen once, and the ten largest hold approximately 2.5%. The specimen sequenced was peripheral blood. The receptor set was obtained from a human donor in a cohort sampled during active COVID-19.

This clone has only one observation. The DNA of the CDR3 is TGTGCCACCAATTCCGTTGCTGGACAGGGACTATATAGCAATCAGCCCCAGCATTTT. Translating gives CATNSVAGQGLYSNQPQHF. The chain links TRBV10-3 to TRBJ1-5, with 8 nucleotides matching TRBD1. Germline V gives CDR1 ENHRY, CDR2 SYGVKD. With 10 bases clipped from V and 0 bases from J, the junction kept 20 bases outside the gene matches. The length of the CDR3 is 19 residues.

The chain carries TRBV12-5 and TRBJ2-7; 8 bases agree with TRBD1. V was clipped by 3 bases and J by 3 bases; unmatched bases: 1. The germline V gene has CDR1 LGHNT and CDR2 FRNRAP. The CDR3 extends over 13 amino acids. The CDR3 DNA reads TGTGCTAGTGGTTTAGACAGGGGCTACGAGCAGTACTTC. It encodes CASGLDRGYEQYF.

The rearrangement links TRBV7-9 to TRBJ2-2; TRBD1 agrees at 11 bases. Trimming cost V 4 bases and J 3 bases; bases outside gene matches: 7. Per germline, CDR1 SEHNR and CDR2 FQNEAQ (reference sequence). The CDR3 totals 17 residues. The DNA of the CDR3 is TGTGCCAGCAGCTCCGCGGACAGGGGGCGAGACACCGGGGAGCTGTTTTTT. Translated: CASSSADRGRDTGELFF.

The chain links TRBV28 to TRBJ2-5, with 10 bases that match TRBD1. Losses at the gene ends were 5 bases for V and 5 bases for J; bases not matched to a gene: 8. Germline V CDR1 and CDR2: MDHEN, SYDVKM. The CDR3 length is 15 residues. The CDR3 DNA sequence: TGTGCCAGCAGTACCGGGACAGGGGTCGGTGAGACCCAGTACTTC. Protein: CASSTGTGVGETQYF.

This clone appeared once. The rearrangement links TRBV5-1 to TRBJ2-1; the D gene is possibly TRBD1 (5 bases). The CDR3 extends over 13 amino acids. CDR1 and CDR2 from the germline V gene are SGHRS and YFSETQ. The V end was cut by 4 bases, the J end by 6 bases, with 11 bases between. DNA of the CDR3: TGCGCCAGCAGCACATCAGGGTTCAATGAGCAGTTCTTC. As protein: CASSTSGFNEQFF.